One and the same sample provided the 24 T cell receptor beta chains below, sequenced in a study of T cells in Graves' hyperthyroidism and ophthalmopathy. Amplified regions were TCR beta CDR3 sequences from RNA transcripts. HTBI primers drove first-round RT-PCR of the TCR CDR3. In TCRdb, the multiplex PCR reads were re-called with MiXCR into one record per CDR3 protein. The data hold approximately 300,000 distinct CDR3 sequences, with around 17% observed a single time. Input material: blood. These receptor sequences come from a man aged 25-40 years with Graves' hyperthyroidism.

Many counts were recorded for this clonotype. The rearrangement joins TRBV7-3 to TRBJ2-7; 8 positions agree with TRBD2. CDR3 size: 13 residues. V lost 5 bases to trimming and J lost 11 bases; unmatched junction nucleotides: 11. Germline CDR1 and CDR2: SGHTA and FQGTGA. The CDR3 DNA is TGTGCCAGCAGCCCCGGGGAGCGGGAGTTGAAGTACTTC. It translates to CASSPGERELKYF.

The chain couples TRBV7-8 to TRBJ2-1, with TRBD1 identical over 8 bases. CDR1 and CDR2 from the germline V gene are SGHVS and FQNEAQ. Trimming took 5 bases from V and 6 from J; bases not matched to a gene: 9. CDR3 size: 15 residues. Here the CDR3 reads CASSPSTGVFNEQFF. Written as DNA, the CDR3 is TGTGCCAGCAGCCCGTCGACAGGGGTGTTCAATGAGCAGTTCTTC. The complete variable domain, with remaining parts taken from reference TRBV7-8 and TRBJ2-1, reads GAGVSQSPRYKVAKRGQDVALRCDPISGHVSLFWYQQALGQGPEFLTYFQNEAQLDKSGLPSDRFFAERPEGSVSTLKIQRTQQEDSAVYLCASSPSTGVFNEQFFGPGTRLTVL.

This clonotype was seen more than once but under ten times. The chain is built from TRBV5-1 and TRBJ2-3, with 8 bases lining up with TRBD2. J was trimmed by 5 bases and V by 0 bases; bases with no gene match: 5. This CDR3 is 15 amino acids long. The germline gives CDR1 SGHRS, CDR2 YFSETQ. This CDR3 is CASSLAGRAIDTQYF. CDR3 bases: TGCGCCAGCAGCTTGGCCGGGAGGGCAATAGATACGCAGTATTTT.

This clonotype was seen ten or more times. The J gene is TRBJ2-3, the V gene TRBV11-2; D ambiguous. Germline values: CDR1 SGHAT, CDR2 FQNNGV. Trimming pared 0 bases from V and 4 bases from J, leaving 11 bases between. The CDR3 is made up of 15 amino acids. This chain's CDR3 is CASSLEPFLPDTQYF. DNA of the CDR3: TGTGCCAGCAGCTTAGAACCGTTTTTACCAGATACGCAGTATTTT.

The chain links TRBV29-1 to TRBJ2-1, with D maybe TRBD2 (5 bases). This CDR3 has 14 amino acids. The V gene lost 2 bases and the J gene lost 4 bases, with 12 bases spanning the gap. Germline V lookup: CDR1 SQVTM, CDR2 ANQGSEA. The CDR3 DNA reads TGCAGCGTTGAACTGAACGGGGATTACAATGAGCAGTTCTTC. The encoded protein is CSVELNGDYNEQFF.

This clonotype showed up just a few times. This chain connects TRBV9 to TRBJ2-7; D may correspond to TRBD1 or TRBD2 (5 bases each). This CDR3 has 17 residues. Trimming pared 2 bases from V and 5 bases from J, leaving 23 bases between. The germline V gene has CDR1 SGDLS and CDR2 YYNGEE. Here the CDR3 DNA reads TGTGCCAGCAGCGTTCCCTACCGGGCGGTGGGGGAAAACGAGCAGTACTTC. This codes for CASSVPYRAVGENEQYF.

This clonotype appeared many times. This chain uses TRBV10-3 with TRBJ1-5, with 8 bases that match TRBD1. Germline V gene data show CDR1 as ENHRY and CDR2 as SYGVKD. The CDR3 is made up of 14 amino acids. J gave up 6 bases and V 11 bases, and 12 bases lay outside the gene matches. The CDR3 nucleotides are TGTGCCTCTTCCGGGACAGGAGGCGGTCAGCCCCAGCATTTT. This encodes CASSGTGGGQPQHF.

This clonotype occurred many times. The chain is built from TRBV20-1 and TRBJ2-7, with 8 bases aligning to TRBD2. The CDR3 loop spans 13 amino acids. V gave up 6 bases and J gave up 4 bases; unmatched junction bases: 8. Germline CDR1 reads DFQATT; CDR2 reads SNEGSKA (reference sequence). CDR3 residues: CSAENGRAYEQYF. In DNA, the CDR3 is TGCAGTGCCGAGAACGGGAGGGCTTACGAGCAGTACTTC.

In its sample, this clonotype was seen many times. The chain joins TRBV10-3 to TRBJ2-7; D may be TRBD2 (5 bases). Trimming took 2 bases from V and 3 from J, leaving 5 bases between them. The CDR3 consists of 12 residues. The V gene's germline CDR1 is ENHRY and CDR2 SYGVKD. DNA of the CDR3: TGTGCCATCAGTGAGCGGGACTACGAGCAGTACTTC. Encoded protein: CAISERDYEQYF.

This clonotype was recorded at least ten times. This chain uses TRBV12-3 or TRBV12-4 with TRBJ2-7; TRBD1 might be the D (6 bases). Trimming stripped 3 bases from V and 2 bases from J, with 11 bases between. This CDR3 contains 14 residues. The CDR3 is CASSFAQGTYEQYF. The CDR3 DNA reads TGTGCCAGCAGTTTCGCCCAGGGGACCTACGAGCAGTACTTC.

This chain uses TRBV11-2 with TRBJ2-5; 11 bases match TRBD2. The CDR3 extends over 15 amino acids. Germline V lookup: CDR1 SGHAT, CDR2 FQNNGV. The junction had 7 bases not matched to a gene; V was cut back by 7 bases and J by 3 bases. The DNA of the CDR3 is TGTGCCAGCAACCCCGGGACTAGCGGTAAAGAGACCCAGTACTTC. Translating it yields CASNPGTSGKETQYF.

There are many counts of this clonotype. The CDR3 protein is CASSPGRADGQFF. The CDR3 DNA reads as TGTGCCAGCAGCCCCGGTAGAGCGGATGGGCAGTTCTTC. The chain couples TRBV7-3 to TRBJ2-1; D is possibly TRBD2 (5 bases). Germline V gene lookup returns CDR1 SGHTA and CDR2 FQGTGA. Trimming stripped 5 bases from V and 12 bases from J, with 17 bases between. The CDR3 consists of 13 residues.

The chain is built from TRBV9 and TRBJ1-1; 9 nucleotides agree with TRBD1. CDR1 and CDR2 from the germline V gene are SGDLS and YYNGEE. The CDR3 is made up of 15 amino acids. The ends lost 4 bases at V and 5 bases at J; junction bases unmatched: 9. CDR3 loop: CASSFRTGAGTEAFF. CDR3 bases: TGTGCCAGCAGCTTCCGGACAGGGGCGGGTACTGAAGCTTTCTTT.

This clonotype was observed at least ten times. This chain uses TRBV12-3 or TRBV12-4 with TRBJ2-7; D might be TRBD1 (5 bases). V dropped 6 bases and J dropped 3 bases, with 12 bases sitting between them. This CDR3 has 13 amino acids. The CDR3 region has the DNA TGTGCCAGCAGCGCCGGACACCTCTACGAGCAGTACTTC. Amino acids: CASSAGHLYEQYF.

V gene TRBV12-3 or TRBV12-4 combines with J gene TRBJ2-1; 7 bases are a match to TRBD1. The CDR3 covers 16 residues. The V segment lost 0 bases and the J segment 6 bases; nucleotides outside the gene matches: 8. The CDR3 DNA reads TGTGCCAGCAGTTTAGCCTCAGGGGGTACGGGCAATGAGCAGTTCTTC. Residues: CASSLASGGTGNEQFF.

Ten or more counts support this clonotype. The chain is built from TRBV4-2 and TRBJ2-2; 9 nucleotides line up with TRBD2. Germline values: CDR1 LGHNA, CDR2 YNFKEQ. V shed 2 bases and J 0 bases; nucleotides not matched to a gene: 1. This CDR3 is built from 16 residues. The CDR3 reads CASSQRTSANTGELFF. The CDR3 nucleotides are TGTGCCAGCAGCCAAAGGACTAGCGCGAACACCGGGGAGCTGTTTTTT.

This clonotype was counted at least ten times. The chain joins TRBV28 to TRBJ2-7; D gene uncertain. The CDR3 runs 15 residues. Trimming took 6 bases from V and 2 from J, leaving 17 bases between them. Per germline, CDR1 MDHEN and CDR2 SYDVKM. The CDR3: CASSMYFRETYEQYF. The CDR3 DNA reads TGTGCCAGCAGCATGTATTTCAGAGAGACCTACGAGCAGTACTTC.

The chain links TRBV7-3 to TRBJ2-1; TRBD1 or TRBD2 may be the D gene (7 bases each). Deletions cut 4 bases from V and 8 bases from J, with 15 bases between. The CDR3 runs to 14 residues. CDR1 is SGHTA and CDR2 is FQGTGA in the germline V gene. In DNA, the CDR3 is TGTGCCAGCAGCTCCCAGACAGGGAGGGATGAGCAGTTCTTC. Translated: CASSSQTGRDEQFF.

This clonotype was seen a handful of times. The CDR3 coding sequence is TGTGCCAGCTCACCAAAGAGCGGGGGTACAGATACGCAGTATTTT. As protein: CASSPKSGGTDTQYF. V gene TRBV18 combines with J gene TRBJ2-3, with 8 nucleotides matching TRBD2. V gave up 2 bases and J gave up 3 bases; unmatched junction bases: 4. Germline CDR1 and CDR2: KGHSH and LQKENI. The CDR3 has 15 residues.

Many counts were recorded for this clonotype. This chain joins TRBV20-1 and TRBJ1-4; tentative D call: TRBD1 (5 bases). Trimming cost V 6 bases and J 7 bases, with 15 bases left between them. The germline CDR1 and CDR2 sequences are DFQATT and SNEGSKA (reference sequence). The CDR3 contains 13 residues. The CDR3 DNA follows: TGCAGTGCACCCGGTGCTGGGGGTGAAAAACTGTTTTTT. This encodes CSAPGAGGEKLFF.

This clonotype has ten or more counts. The J gene is TRBJ2-7, the V gene TRBV20-1; 12 nucleotides line up with TRBD2. The length of the CDR3 is 15 residues. Trimming took 1 base from V and 4 from J; bases not matched to a gene: 5. Germline V CDR1 and CDR2: DFQATT, SNEGSKA (reference sequence). This CDR3 is CSARVLAGGGYEQYF. DNA of the CDR3: TGCAGTGCTAGAGTTCTAGCGGGGGGGGGTTACGAGCAGTACTTC.

The sample holds a few counts of this clonotype. The chain has TRBV25-1 and TRBJ2-1; the D gene is possibly TRBD2 (7 bases). This CDR3 is built from 15 residues. The V gene's germline CDR1 is MGHDK and CDR2 SYGVNS. Trimming left V 1 base short and J 6 bases short, with 13 bases between. The CDR3 bases are TGTGCCAGCAGTGAATTGGAGGGGGGGGTCAATGAGCAGTTCTTC. Translated, it gives CASSELEGGVNEQFF.

This clonotype was recorded at least ten times. The chain combines TRBV3-1 with TRBJ2-7, with 7 bases matching TRBD2. Germline V CDR1 and CDR2: LGHDT, YNNKEL (reference sequence). The CDR3 has 15 residues. The V segment lost 0 bases and the J segment 1 base; nucleotides outside the gene matches: 3. The CDR3 is CASSQDWRGSYEQYF. The CDR3 DNA follows: TGTGCCAGCAGCCAAGATTGGCGGGGGTCCTACGAGCAGTACTTC.

This clonotype has a count of ten or more. The genes are TRBV30 and TRBJ2-7; D not certain. V was shortened by 4 bases and J by 4 bases, with 8 bases between the two germline ends. This CDR3 is built from 11 residues. CDR1 and CDR2 from the germline V gene are GTSNPN and SVGIG (reference sequence). The CDR3 sequence: CAWTSKYEQYF. The CDR3 DNA is TGTGCCTGGACGTCGAAATACGAGCAGTACTTC. Full variable domain (outside the CDR3, taken from reference TRBV30 and TRBJ2-7): SQTIHQWPATLVQPVGSPLSLECTVEGTSNPNLYWYRQAAGRGLQLLFYSVGIGQISSEVPQNLSASRPQDRQFILSSKKLLLSDSGFYLCAWTSKYEQYFGPGTRLTVT.